This T cell receptor (beta chain) was recovered during a study of spatial heterogeneity in lung cancer. Overall study context: Compared with alpha-chain sequences, beta-chain sequences were consistently detected in greater numbers.

Trimming removed 4 bases at V and 7 bases at J, with 14 bases between. The CDR3 totals 14 residues. Germline V gene lookup returns CDR1 PRHDT and CDR2 FYEKMQ (reference sequence). Every TCR cDNA molecule bore its own unique molecular identifier. TCRdb itself ran the 5' RACE reads through MiXCR, one entry per CDR3 protein. The sample shows under 20,000 distinct CDR3 sequences, roughly 6.2% of them seen only once. This clonotype was seen at least ten times. Its antigen is undetermined. Indicated time point: sample taken at primary tumor resection. Samples were obtained from about 72 donors, all untreated early-stage non-small cell lung cancer patients. Unsorted whole RNA samples from tumor, nontumor lung or frozen PBMC were sequenced. Study-wide results and caveats: Tumors with more nonsynonymous mutations had more expanded intratumoral alpha and beta TCRs.

This sample comprised lung tumor tissue, obtained at surgery. The genes are TRBV13 and TRBJ1-5; D is possibly TRBD1 (6 bases). This TCR was recovered from a male donor with early-stage non-small cell lung cancer. The CDR3 loop is CASSYGGGRQPQHF. The CDR3 bases are TGTGCCAGCAGCTATGGTGGGGGCAGGCAGCCCCAGCATTTT.